This T cell receptor (beta chain) was sequenced in a study of CXCR3 chemokines and chemotherapy response in bladder cancer. A note on this clonotype: This is likely an artifact of a read error, given a far larger clone one base away.

The CDR3 is 15 residues long. Germline V gene lookup returns CDR1 MNHEY and CDR2 SVGEGT. TCRdb called the PCR reads again in MiXCR, with one record for every CDR3 protein. The profile covers 3,000 to 4,000 distinct CDR3 sequences, with roughly a quarter appearing a single time and roughly an eighth taken by the ten largest. The rearrangement joins TRBV6-2 or TRBV6-3 to TRBJ2-1; TRBD1 is a possible D gene (5 bases). The specimen was taken from a patient whose treatment included neoadjuvant chemotherapy. The TCR sequence derives from a human donor with bladder cancer that did not respond to neoadjuvant chemotherapy. As DNA, the CDR3 is TGTGTCTCAAGTAAAGGGGTTGATCGCTACAATGAGCAGTTCTTC. It translates to CVSSKGVDRYNEQFF.